This TCR beta chain was documented in a study of cytomegalovirus exposure and HLA in healthy donors. Study results and limitations: The classifier was said to identify cytomegalovirus status with high specificity and sensitivity.

Germline V CDR1 and CDR2: SGHAT, FQNNGV. The CDR3 extends over 15 amino acids. With 1 base clipped from V and 8 bases from J, the junction kept 6 bases outside the gene matches. Some clones are missing from TCRdb's copy, which holds only in-frame ones; the method was immunoSEQ multiplex PCR. The sample carries 150,000 to 200,000 clones, 84% recorded once. These donors were members of the roughly 120-subject validation cohort, a group separate from the approximately 670-subject first cohort. Concerning this clone: Antigen unknown.

The receptor was isolated from a man younger than 40 in good health and CMV-seropositive. The specimen was PBMCs. The J gene is TRBJ1-4, the V gene TRBV11-2; TRBD1 agrees at 8 bases. The CDR3 loop is CASSLAEAGGEKLFF. CDR3 in DNA: TGTGCCAGCAGCTTAGCGGAGGCAGGGGGCGAAAAACTGTTTTTT.